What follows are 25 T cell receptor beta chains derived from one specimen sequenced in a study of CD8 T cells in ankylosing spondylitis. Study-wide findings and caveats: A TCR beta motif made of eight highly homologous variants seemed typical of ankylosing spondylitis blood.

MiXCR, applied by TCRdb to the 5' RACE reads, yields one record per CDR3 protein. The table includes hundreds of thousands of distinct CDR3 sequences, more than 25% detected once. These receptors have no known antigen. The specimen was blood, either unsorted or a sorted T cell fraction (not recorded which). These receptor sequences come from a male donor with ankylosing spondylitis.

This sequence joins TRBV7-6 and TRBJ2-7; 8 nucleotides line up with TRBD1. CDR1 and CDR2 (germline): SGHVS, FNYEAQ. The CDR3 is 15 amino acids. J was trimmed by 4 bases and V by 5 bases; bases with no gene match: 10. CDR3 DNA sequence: TGTGCCAGCAGCCCAGGACAGGGACTCTCTTACGAGCAGTACTTC. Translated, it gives CASSPGQGLSYEQYF.

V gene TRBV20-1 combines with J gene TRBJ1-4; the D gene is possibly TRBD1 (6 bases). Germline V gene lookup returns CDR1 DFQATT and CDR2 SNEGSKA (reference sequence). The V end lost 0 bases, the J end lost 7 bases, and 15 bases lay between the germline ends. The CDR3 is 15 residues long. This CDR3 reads CSARDLGGGSEKLFF. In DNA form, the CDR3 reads TGCAGTGCTAGAGATCTAGGGGGAGGGAGTGAAAAACTGTTTTTT.

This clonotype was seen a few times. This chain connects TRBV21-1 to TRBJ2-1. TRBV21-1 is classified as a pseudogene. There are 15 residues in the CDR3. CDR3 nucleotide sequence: TGTGCCAGCAGCAAAATTGTTATTACCTACAATGAGCAGTTCTTC. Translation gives CASSKIVITYNEQFF.

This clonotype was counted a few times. The CDR3 region has the DNA TGCGCCAGCAGCCCGGGCCTAAGCAATCAGCCCCAGCATTTT. Translation gives CASSPGLSNQPQHF. V usage is TRBV5-1 and J usage is TRBJ1-5; D gene ambiguous. This CDR3 has 14 residues. CDR1 SGHRS and CDR2 YFSETQ come from the germline V gene. Trimming cost V 4 bases and J 1 base, with 9 bases left between them.

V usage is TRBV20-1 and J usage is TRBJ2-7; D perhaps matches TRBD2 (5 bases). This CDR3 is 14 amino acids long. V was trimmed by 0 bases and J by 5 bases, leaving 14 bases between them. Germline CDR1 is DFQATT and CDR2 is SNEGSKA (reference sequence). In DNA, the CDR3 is TGCAGTGCTAGAGATCTGATGGGAGTTAACGAGCAGTACGTC. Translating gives CSARDLMGVNEQYV.

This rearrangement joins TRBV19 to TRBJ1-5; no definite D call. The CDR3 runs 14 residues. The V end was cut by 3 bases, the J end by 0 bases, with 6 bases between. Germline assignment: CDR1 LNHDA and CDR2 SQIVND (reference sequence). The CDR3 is CASSIGISNQPQHF. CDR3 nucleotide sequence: TGTGCCAGTAGTATTGGGATTAGCAATCAGCCCCAGCATTTT.

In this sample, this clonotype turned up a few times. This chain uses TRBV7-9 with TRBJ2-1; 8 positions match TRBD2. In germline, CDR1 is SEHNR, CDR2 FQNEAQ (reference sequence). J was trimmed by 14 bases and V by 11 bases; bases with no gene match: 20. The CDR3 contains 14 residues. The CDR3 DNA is TGTGCCGGTTCAAACCGGACTAGCCCGTTTCGTGAGTTCTTC. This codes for CAGSNRTSPFREFF.

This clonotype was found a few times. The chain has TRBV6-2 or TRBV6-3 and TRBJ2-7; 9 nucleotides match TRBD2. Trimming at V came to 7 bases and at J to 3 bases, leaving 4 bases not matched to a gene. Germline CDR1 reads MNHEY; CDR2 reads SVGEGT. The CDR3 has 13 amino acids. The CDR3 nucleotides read TGTGCCAGCACGAATAGCGGGGGCTACGAGCAGTACTTC. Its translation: CASTNSGGYEQYF.

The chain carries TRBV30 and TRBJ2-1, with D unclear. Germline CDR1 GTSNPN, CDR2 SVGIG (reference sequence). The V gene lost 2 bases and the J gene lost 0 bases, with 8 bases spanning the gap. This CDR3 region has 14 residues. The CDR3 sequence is CAWSRPSSYNEQFF. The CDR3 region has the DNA TGTGCCTGGAGTCGCCCGAGCTCCTACAATGAGCAGTTCTTC.

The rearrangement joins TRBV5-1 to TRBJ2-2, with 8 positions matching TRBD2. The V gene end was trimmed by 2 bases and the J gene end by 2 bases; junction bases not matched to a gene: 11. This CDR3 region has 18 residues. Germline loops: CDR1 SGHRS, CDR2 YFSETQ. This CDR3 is CASSFPGYLAGNTGELFF. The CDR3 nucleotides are TGCGCCAGCAGCTTTCCTGGTTACCTAGCGGGCAACACCGGGGAGCTGTTTTTT.

In DNA, the CDR3 is TGTGCCATCAGTGAGATGAGCACTGAAGCTTTCTTT. Amino acids: CAISEMSTEAFF. The rearrangement uses TRBV10-3 and TRBJ1-1, with no clear D. Per the germline V gene, CDR1 is ENHRY and CDR2 is SYGVKD. The CDR3 length is 12 residues. The V end lost 2 bases, the J end lost 4 bases, and 5 bases lay between the germline ends.

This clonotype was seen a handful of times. CDR3 protein: CASSSGLVSYEQYF. The CDR3 nucleotides read TGTGCCAGCAGCTCCGGACTGGTCTCCTACGAGCAGTACTTC. This sequence joins TRBV7-2 and TRBJ2-7; tentative D call: TRBD2 (5 bases). From germline, CDR1 is SGHTA and CDR2 FQGNSA. The V and J ends lost 4 bases and 0 bases respectively, with 10 bases between them. The length of the CDR3 is 14 residues.

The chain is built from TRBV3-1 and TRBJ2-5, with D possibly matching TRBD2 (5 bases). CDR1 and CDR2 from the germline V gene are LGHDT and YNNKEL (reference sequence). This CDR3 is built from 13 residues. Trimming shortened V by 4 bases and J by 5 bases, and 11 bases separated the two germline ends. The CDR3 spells CASSRGLWETQYF. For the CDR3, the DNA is TGTGCCAGCAGCCGAGGACTGTGGGAGACCCAGTACTTC.

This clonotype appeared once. CDR3 DNA sequence: TGTGCCAGCAGCTTGGGGAGGGAAAAGACCCAGTACTTC. Protein product: CASSLGREKTQYF. This chain uses TRBV5-6 with TRBJ2-5; a weak D match, TRBD2 (6 bases). Trimming shortened V by 0 bases and J by 6 bases, and 9 bases separated the two germline ends. CDR1 and CDR2 from the germline V gene are SGHDT and YYEEEE. The CDR3 loop spans 13 amino acids.

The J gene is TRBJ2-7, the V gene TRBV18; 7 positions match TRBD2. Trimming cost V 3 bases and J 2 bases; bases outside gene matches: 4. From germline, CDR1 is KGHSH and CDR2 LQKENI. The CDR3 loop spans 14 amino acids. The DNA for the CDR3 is TGTGCCAGCTCACCGGGGCGGGAGCCCTACGAGCAGTACGTC. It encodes CASSPGREPYEQYV.

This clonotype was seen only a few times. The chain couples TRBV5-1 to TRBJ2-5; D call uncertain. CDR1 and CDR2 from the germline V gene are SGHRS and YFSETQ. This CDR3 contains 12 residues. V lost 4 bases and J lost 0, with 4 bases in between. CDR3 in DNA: TGCGCCAGCAGCCACGACCAAGAGACCCAGTACTTC. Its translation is CASSHDQETQYF.

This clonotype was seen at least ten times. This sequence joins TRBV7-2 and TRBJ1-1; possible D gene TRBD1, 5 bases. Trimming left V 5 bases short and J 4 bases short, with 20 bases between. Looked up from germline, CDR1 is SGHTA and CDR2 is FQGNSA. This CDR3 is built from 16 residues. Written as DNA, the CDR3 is TGTGCCAGCAGCCGGAGGCTAAGTGCCGGGGGCACTGAAGCTTTCTTT. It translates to CASSRRLSAGGTEAFF.

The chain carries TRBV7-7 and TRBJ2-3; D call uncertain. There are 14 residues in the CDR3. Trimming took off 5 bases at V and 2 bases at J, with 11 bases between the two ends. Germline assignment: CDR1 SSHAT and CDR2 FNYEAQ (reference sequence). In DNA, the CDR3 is TGTGCCAGCAGCCCAACTTTTGCCACAGATACGCAGTATTTT. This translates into CASSPTFATDTQYF.

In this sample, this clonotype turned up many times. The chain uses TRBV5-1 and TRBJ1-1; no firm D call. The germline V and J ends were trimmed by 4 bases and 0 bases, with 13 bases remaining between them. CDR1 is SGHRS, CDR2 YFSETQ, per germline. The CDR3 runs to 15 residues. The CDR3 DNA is TGCGCCAGCAGCGCGGGCCTGATCTTGAACACTGAAGCTTTCTTT. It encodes CASSAGLILNTEAFF.

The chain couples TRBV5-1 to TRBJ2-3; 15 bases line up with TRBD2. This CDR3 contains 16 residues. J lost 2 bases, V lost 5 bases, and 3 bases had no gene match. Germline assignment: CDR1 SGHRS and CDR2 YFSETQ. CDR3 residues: CASSRTSGRATDTQYF. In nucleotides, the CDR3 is TGCGCCAGCAGTCGGACTAGCGGGAGGGCCACAGATACGCAGTATTTT.

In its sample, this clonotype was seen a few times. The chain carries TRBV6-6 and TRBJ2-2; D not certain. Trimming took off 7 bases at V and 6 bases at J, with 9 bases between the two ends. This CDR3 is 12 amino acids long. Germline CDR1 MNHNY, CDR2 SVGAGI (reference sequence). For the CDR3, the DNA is TGTGCCAGCACCCCGGGTCCCGGGGAGCTGTTTTTT. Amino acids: CASTPGPGELFF.

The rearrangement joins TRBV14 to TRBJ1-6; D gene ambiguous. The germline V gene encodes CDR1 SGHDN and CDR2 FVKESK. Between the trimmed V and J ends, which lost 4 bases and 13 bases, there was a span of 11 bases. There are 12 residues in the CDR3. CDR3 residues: CASSLPQQPLHF. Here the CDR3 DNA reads TGTGCCAGCAGCCTCCCTCAACAGCCCCTCCACTTT.

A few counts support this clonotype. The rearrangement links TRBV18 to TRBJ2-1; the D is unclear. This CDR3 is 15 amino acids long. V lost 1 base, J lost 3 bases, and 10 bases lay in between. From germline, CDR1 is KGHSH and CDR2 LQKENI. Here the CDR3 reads CASSPRDKLYNEQFF. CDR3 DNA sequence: TGTGCCAGCTCACCACGTGACAAACTCTACAATGAGCAGTTCTTC.

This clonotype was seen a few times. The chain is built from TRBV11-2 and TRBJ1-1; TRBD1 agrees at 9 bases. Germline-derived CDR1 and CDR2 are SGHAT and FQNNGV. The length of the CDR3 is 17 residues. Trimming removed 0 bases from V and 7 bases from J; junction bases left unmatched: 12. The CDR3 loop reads CASSLDRIQGARIEAFF. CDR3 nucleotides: TGTGCCAGCAGCTTAGATCGAATACAGGGGGCGCGGATTGAAGCTTTCTTT.

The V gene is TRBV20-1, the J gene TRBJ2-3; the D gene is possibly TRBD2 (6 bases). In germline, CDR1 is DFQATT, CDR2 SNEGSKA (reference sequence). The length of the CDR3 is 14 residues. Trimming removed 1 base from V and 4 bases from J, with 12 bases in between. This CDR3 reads CSARVLEGSDTQYF. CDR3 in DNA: TGCAGTGCTAGAGTTTTGGAGGGGTCAGATACGCAGTATTTT.